The rows below give T cell receptor beta chains drawn from one sample of a study of T-cell memory formation after mild COVID-19. TCRdb reprocessed the 5' RACE reads with MiXCR, giving one entry per CDR3 protein. Among around 340,000 distinct CDR3 sequences, 13% were seen once, and the ten largest hold 20% to 25%. The sample was PBMCs or a T cell subset sorted from them (not recorded which). These receptor sequences come from a man between 18 and 29 years old who had mild COVID-19 (a few samples of this study predate the infection). Cell type and time point are not known. Each CDR3 is given with its conserved first and last residue. D genes are given only for firm matches. The listing skips clone size in some rows; elsewhere it reads once, few, many or a size class.

cdr3_aa,cdr3_nt,v_call,clone_size,j_call,d_call
CSAPLRTGNTYEQYF,TGCAGTGCTCCCCTCCGGACGGGGAATACCTACGAGCAGTACTTC,TRBV20-1,few,TRBJ2-7,-
CASSEAGGAGYGYTF,TGTGCCAGCAGTGAAGCTGGGGGGGCCGGCTATGGCTACACCTTC,TRBV6-1,few,TRBJ1-2,-
CASSPAGGYGYTF,TGTGCCAGCAGCCCCGCAGGGGGCTATGGCTACACCTTC,TRBV9,-,TRBJ1-2,TRBD1
CASWRYRAGGQHEQYF,TGTGCCAGCTGGAGGTATCGAGCGGGGGGGCAGCACGAGCAGTACTTC,TRBV27,-,TRBJ2-7,TRBD2
CASSPGVGGELFF,TGTGCCAGCAGCCCGGGGGTGGGCGGGGAGCTGTTTTTT,TRBV4-2,few,TRBJ2-2,-
CASSLKVQPDTQYF,TGTGCCAGCAGCTTAAAGGTCCAGCCAGATACGCAGTATTTT,TRBV7-3,many,TRBJ2-3,-
CSAREATLAKNIQYF,TGCAGTGCTAGAGAAGCTACCTTAGCCAAAAACATTCAGTACTTC,TRBV20-1,-,TRBJ2-4,-
CASMPGQGGYGYTF,TGTGCCAGCATGCCGGGACAGGGGGGCTATGGCTACACCTTC,TRBV2,few,TRBJ1-2,TRBD1
CASSTTAVWDTIYF,TGTGCCAGCAGCACTACTGCTGTCTGGGACACCATATATTTT,TRBV7-2,few,TRBJ1-3,-
CASSPAGPRNTGELFF,TGTGCCAGCAGTCCCGCGGGGCCGAGGAACACCGGGGAGCTGTTTTTT,TRBV12-3/TRBV12-4,-,TRBJ2-2,-
CASSLGTYTYEQYF,TGTGCCAGCAGCTTAGGGACTTATACCTACGAGCAGTACTTC,TRBV7-2,-,TRBJ2-7,-
CASRGGLQTQYF,TGTGCCAGCAGGGGGGGCCTGCAGACCCAGTACTTC,TRBV6-6,-,TRBJ2-5,-